Below, 13 T cell receptor beta chains from the same sample are listed, as sequenced in a study of T cells after yellow fever vaccination. TCRdb passed the 5' RACE reads through MiXCR, listing each CDR3 protein once. The table lists more than 95,000 distinct CDR3 sequences, more than 5.5% of them singletons, with 2.5% to 3% in the top ten. The input for sequencing was CD4+ T cells sorted from PBMCs, taken approximately 47 days after the first yellow fever vaccination. These TCRs come from a man aged 18-30 years who received the YFV17D yellow fever vaccine.

In its sample, this clonotype was seen many times. The chain recombines TRBV5-1 with TRBJ2-5; 8 nucleotides line up with TRBD1. The CDR3 has 15 residues. J was trimmed by 2 bases and V by 3 bases; bases with no gene match: 6. Germline CDR1 reads SGHRS; CDR2 reads YFSETQ. CDR3 nucleotide sequence: TGCGCCAGCAGCTGGACAGGGCCATTACAAGAGACCCAGTACTTC. It specifies CASSWTGPLQETQYF.

Ten or more counts support this clonotype. The chain employs TRBV24-1 and TRBJ2-3; 9 bases agree with TRBD1. The trim removed 3 bases at V and 3 bases at J, leaving 6 bases unmatched. This CDR3 comprises 16 residues. CDR1 and CDR2 from the germline V gene are KGHDR and SFDVKD. Here the CDR3 DNA reads TGTGCCACCAGTGATGCCGGGACAGGGCTAACAGATACGCAGTATTTT. This gives the protein CATSDAGTGLTDTQYF.

This clonotype was counted ten times or more. CDR3: CASSLRRGRSYTGELFF. For the CDR3, the DNA is TGTGCCAGCAGCTTGAGGCGGGGGCGAAGCTACACCGGGGAGCTGTTTTTT. This chain connects TRBV7-2 to TRBJ2-2; TRBD2 is a possible D gene (7 bases). Germline V lookup: CDR1 SGHTA, CDR2 FQGNSA. V gave up 3 bases and J gave up 3 bases, with 17 bases separating them. The CDR3 has 17 residues.

Many counts were recorded for this clonotype. The chain couples TRBV5-8 to TRBJ1-5, with D perhaps TRBD1 (6 bases). V lost 4 bases to trimming and J lost 1 base, with 12 bases between them. The CDR3 length is 15 residues. Germline V gives CDR1 SGHTS, CDR2 YDEGEE. The CDR3: CASSPRGLSNQPQHF. The CDR3 region has the DNA TGTGCCAGCAGCCCCAGGGGCCTCAGCAATCAGCCCCAGCATTTT.

This clonotype occurred a few times. The genes are TRBV6-5 and TRBJ1-5; D unclear. The CDR3 spans 15 residues. V lost 4 bases to trimming and J lost 1 base, with 11 bases between them. CDR1 and CDR2 (germline): MNHEY, SVGAGI. The CDR3 nucleotides read TGTGCCAGCAGTTTGACTGTTCCCAGCAATCAGCCCCAGCATTTT. This gives the protein CASSLTVPSNQPQHF.

This clonotype was recorded at least ten times. The chain couples TRBV5-1 to TRBJ1-1, with 9 bases lining up with TRBD1. Unmatched junction bases numbered 12, after V lost 4 bases and J lost 8 bases. The germline gives CDR1 SGHRS, CDR2 YFSETQ. The CDR3 covers 15 residues. CDR3 residues: CASSKTTGTGPEAFF. The CDR3 DNA reads as TGCGCCAGCAGCAAAACCACCGGGACAGGGCCCGAAGCTTTCTTT.

This clonotype was seen ten or more times. The chain carries TRBV6-6 and TRBJ1-2; D might be TRBD1 (5 bases). From germline, CDR1 is MNHNY and CDR2 SVGAGI (reference sequence). The CDR3 loop spans 13 amino acids. The V and J ends lost 6 bases and 8 bases respectively, with 16 bases between them. DNA for the CDR3: TGTGCCAGCAGCCCTAGAGGGACCGGCGGCTACACCTTC. Translated: CASSPRGTGGYTF.

At least ten counts were recorded for this clonotype. This rearrangement joins TRBV14 to TRBJ2-3; the match to TRBD2 covers 7 bases. The CDR3 spans 17 residues. Trimming cost V 4 bases and J 5 bases; bases outside gene matches: 15. Per the germline V gene, CDR1 is SGHDN and CDR2 is FVKESK. DNA of the CDR3: TGTGCCAGCAGCCTCCTTAAGCGGGGCCCCGGGGGAGATACGCAGTATTTT. This encodes CASSLLKRGPGGDTQYF.

This clonotype appeared many times. This chain joins TRBV11-2 and TRBJ2-1, with a possible D match to TRBD1 (6 bases). Germline assignment: CDR1 SGHAT and CDR2 FQNNGV. Deletions cut 5 bases from V and 0 bases from J, with 23 bases between. The CDR3 consists of 19 residues. CDR3 sequence: CASSPQGLLTVSSYNEQFF. CDR3 in DNA: TGTGCCAGCAGCCCTCAGGGGCTCCTAACGGTTAGCTCCTACAATGAGCAGTTCTTC. The full variable domain, with the rest looked up from reference TRBV11-2 and TRBJ2-1, is EAGVAQSPRYKIIEKRQSVAFWCNPISGHATLYWYQQILGQGPKLLIQFQNNGVVDDSQLPKDRFSAERLKGVDSTLKIQPAKLEDSAVYLCASSPQGLLTVSSYNEQFFGPGTRLTVL.

The genes are TRBV7-2 and TRBJ2-5; D is unresolved. Germline V gives CDR1 SGHTA, CDR2 FQGNSA. The CDR3 extends over 14 amino acids. Trimming removed 9 bases at V and 3 bases at J, with 17 bases between. The chain's CDR3 is CASHLGNPKETQYF. CDR3 bases: TGTGCCAGTCACCTAGGCAACCCAAAAGAGACCCAGTACTTC. Full variable domain (outside the CDR3, taken from reference TRBV7-2 and TRBJ2-5): GAGVSQSPSNKVTEKGKDVELRCDPISGHTALYWYRQSLGQGLEFLIYFQGNSAPDKSGLPSDRFSAERTGGSVSTLTIQRTQQEDSAVYLCASHLGNPKETQYFGPGTRLLVL.

This clonotype was observed at least ten times. The gene calls are TRBV6-2 or TRBV6-3 and TRBJ2-3; D not certain. CDR1 is MNHEY, CDR2 SVGEGT, per germline. With 7 bases removed from V and 0 bases from J, the gap between germline ends came to 20 bases. This CDR3 is 17 amino acids long. The CDR3 here is CASTPMEHSTSTDTQYF. In nucleotides, the CDR3 is TGTGCCAGCACCCCCATGGAGCACAGTACTAGCACAGATACGCAGTATTTT.

This clonotype was picked up one time. This may be a read error, as it is one base from a much larger clone. CDR3 nucleotide sequence: TGTGCCTGGAGTTCGGGTCGGGCAGGGCCTAATGAAAAAATGTTTTTT. Encoded protein: CAWSSGRAGPNEKMFF. The rearrangement uses TRBV30 and TRBJ1-4; weak D call: TRBD1 (5 bases). CDR3 size: 16 residues. Per the germline V gene, CDR1 is GTSNPN and CDR2 is SVGIG (reference sequence).

Note on this clonotype: One junction end does not reproduce the germline sequence, and a read error may be involved. The chain combines TRBV6-4 with TRBJ2-3, with TRBD2 matching over 16 bases. Germline CDR1 MRHNA, CDR2 SNTAGT. The CDR3 consists of 18 residues. This chain's CDR3 is CACSPGTSGGARGDTQYF. Here the CDR3 DNA reads TGTGCCTGCAGTCCCGGGACTAGCGGGGGGGCGAGGGGAGATACGCAGTATTTT.